These T cell receptor beta chains were read from a single sample in a study of human T cells and chemical hapten exposure. From the RACE reads, TCRdb called clonotypes with MiXCR, one entry per CDR3 protein. Here the sample spans around 100,000 distinct CDR3 sequences, 8% to 13% being singletons. The source was whole blood, collected in connection with sensitization to the hapten diphenylcyclopropenone (DPC). The receptors stem from a middle-aged woman with alopecia areata. Some clones in this sample may be carry-over from other donors' samples. The CDR3 runs from the conserved cysteine through the conserved F or W. The D gene is left open where the match is weak. Only some rows state a clone size, as once, few, many or a class for expanded clones.

TRBD2	many	TRBV4-3	TRBJ2-1	CASSQDPTSGTYNEQFF	TGCGCCAGCAGCCAAGATCCGACTAGCGGGACGTACAATGAGCAGTTCTTC
TRBD2	many	TRBV9	TRBJ2-1	CASSDDLAGGLYNEQFF	TGTGCCAGCAGTGACGACTTAGCGGGGGGGCTCTACAATGAGCAGTTCTTC
.	.	TRBV6-2/TRBV6-3	TRBJ1-4	CASSSTDRNNEKLFF	TGTGCCAGCAGTTCTACGGACCGGAATAATGAAAAACTGTTTTTT
TRBD1	many	TRBV7-9	TRBJ1-4	CASSLGTGDEKLFF	TGTGCCAGCAGCTTAGGGACAGGTGATGAAAAACTGTTTTTT
TRBD2	many	TRBV28	TRBJ2-1	CASLTRPGQGTSGRAANEQFF	TGTGCCAGTCTCACCCGACCGGGACAGGGGACTAGCGGGAGGGCGGCCAATGAGCAGTTCTTC
TRBD1	few	TRBV14	TRBJ2-2	CASSQRTGWNTGELFF	TGTGCCAGCAGCCAAAGGACAGGCTGGAACACCGGGGAGCTGTTTTTT
.	many	TRBV18	TRBJ1-2	CASSHMEQLLSHGYTF	TGTGCCAGCTCACACATGGAACAACTCTTGAGCCATGGCTACACCTTC
TRBD1	many	TRBV7-8	TRBJ2-7	CASSPTPRDRNHF	TGTGCCAGCAGCCCGACTCCAAGGGACAGAAATCACTTC
.	many	TRBV12-3/TRBV12-4	TRBJ2-7	CASTRDTTYEQYF	TGTGCCAGCACCCGGGACACTACCTACGAGCAGTACTTC
.	.	TRBV18	TRBJ2-2	CASSGTSPNTGELFF	TGTGCCAGCTCAGGCACTAGCCCGAACACCGGGGAGCTGTTTTTT
.	few	TRBV30	TRBJ1-1	CAWSNQGRTEAFF	TGTGCCTGGAGTAACCAAGGGAGGACTGAAGCTTTCTTT
TRBD1	many	TRBV7-2	TRBJ1-4	CASSSTGQGGATNEKLFF	TGTGCCAGCAGCTCTACAGGACAGGGAGGAGCAACTAATGAAAAACTGTTTTTT
.	many	TRBV24-1	TRBJ2-3	CATSDLRTGAIDTQYF	TGTGCCACCAGTGATTTGAGAACCGGGGCAATAGATACGCAGTATTTT
.	many	TRBV12-3/TRBV12-4	TRBJ2-1	CASSPDGSSYNEQFF	TGTGCCAGCAGCCCAGACGGGAGCTCCTACAATGAGCAGTTCTTC
TRBD2	many	TRBV7-2	TRBJ2-3	CASSLDPSGGPRTDTQYF	TGTGCCAGCAGCTTAGATCCTAGCGGGGGTCCACGCACAGATACGCAGTATTTT
TRBD1	.	TRBV29-1	TRBJ2-4	CSASDRAGNIQYF	TGCAGCGCCAGCGACAGGGCGGGAAACATTCAGTACTTC
TRBD1	.	TRBV10-3	TRBJ1-2	CAIRGQVQSYGYTF	TGTGCCATCAGGGGACAGGTCCAAAGCTATGGCTACACCTTC
TRBD1	few	TRBV10-3	TRBJ1-1	CAIRGSSGTGGTEAFF	TGTGCCATCAGGGGGTCCTCCGGGACAGGGGGCACTGAAGCTTTCTTT
.	few	TRBV18	TRBJ2-3	CASSPPGATDTQYF	TGTGCCAGCTCACCACCAGGGGCGACAGATACGCAGTATTTT
.	many	TRBV20-1	TRBJ2-7	CSARDRGGLYEQYF	TGCAGTGCTAGAGATAGGGGGGGCCTTTACGAGCAGTACTTC
.	many	TRBV2	TRBJ2-1	CASRGRIRAVYEQFF	TGTGCCAGCAGGGGTAGAATTAGGGCCGTCTATGAGCAGTTCTTC
TRBD1	.	TRBV5-4	TRBJ2-7	CASSRGQGGAEQYF	TGTGCCAGCAGCCGGGGACAGGGCGGGGCCGAGCAGTACTTC
TRBD2	few	TRBV6-2/TRBV6-3	TRBJ2-7	CASSEYSGAFYEQYF	TGTGCCAGCAGTGAATACAGCGGGGCGTTCTACGAGCAGTACTTC
TRBD2	.	TRBV29-1	TRBJ2-1	CSVDTSGISNEQFF	TGCAGCGTTGATACTAGCGGGATCTCCAATGAGCAGTTCTTC
.	.	TRBV6-5	TRBJ1-6	CASTWGRSNNSPLHF	TGTGCCAGCACTTGGGGACGCTCTAATAATTCACCCCTCCACTTT
.	many	TRBV4-3	TRBJ1-1	CASSQDVGLSSNKRNTEAFF	TGCGCCAGCAGCCAAGATGTCGGGTTATCTTCCAATAAAAGGAACACTGAAGCTTTCTTT
.	many	TRBV10-3	TRBJ2-1	CAISESGGKTYNEQFF	TGTGCCATCAGTGAGTCGGGTGGGAAGACCTACAATGAGCAGTTCTTC